Listed here are 2 T cell receptor beta chains from one sample, sequenced in a study of T cells in Graves' hyperthyroidism and ophthalmopathy. Researchers took RNA transcripts and amplified the TCR beta CDR3 regions from them. Using the HTBI primer set, a first-round RT-PCR was run on the TCR CDR3. TCRdb reanalysed the multiplex PCR reads using MiXCR and keeps one entry per CDR3 protein. Of approximately 150,000 distinct CDR3 sequences in the sample, over 7.5% were seen once. The sequencing sample was made of blood. The receptors were sampled from a woman aged 18-29 years with Graves' hyperthyroidism that later progressed to Graves' ophthalmopathy.

This clonotype has at least ten counts. The V call is TRBV14, the J call TRBJ2-2; D not resolved. Trimming cost V 4 bases and J 4 bases, with 10 bases left between them. Germline assignment: CDR1 SGHDN and CDR2 FVKESK. CDR3 size: 14 residues. DNA for the CDR3: TGTGCCAGCAGCCTAGTAGGTGCCACCGGGGAGCTGTTTTTT. The encoded protein is CASSLVGATGELFF.

This clonotype was picked up many times. The chain employs TRBV11-3 and TRBJ2-3, with 7 bases matching TRBD2. After removal of 1 base from V and 4 bases from J, the junction contained 8 bases not matched to a gene. The CDR3 is 16 residues long. CDR1 and CDR2 (germline): SGHNT, YENEEA. Written as DNA, the CDR3 is TGTGCCAGCAGCTTAGCCCTAGCGGAGGGGTCAGATACGCAGTATTTT. Amino acid sequence: CASSLALAEGSDTQYF. The whole variable domain, filled in from reference TRBV11-3 and TRBJ2-3, reads EAGVVQSPRYKIIEKKQPVAFWCNPISGHNTLYWYLQNLGQGPELLIRYENEEAVDDSQLPKDRFSAERLKGVDSTLKIQPAELGDSAVYLCASSLALAEGSDTQYFGPGTRLTVL.